This TCR beta chain was identified in a study of metastatic and nonmetastatic thyroid tumors (TCRdb year 2020). With regard to the full study: Repertoires were compared across peripheral blood and tumor or nodule tissue samples from malignant and benign thyroid patients.

Library construction relied on PCR. The run used an Illumina HiSeq 4000. High-throughput sequencing was used to profile the TCR beta-chain CDR3 region of every patient. As for the original processing: The researchers built a classifier to tell apart papillary thyroid cancer patients with distant metastasis, based on CDR3 differences among clinicopathological groups. Repertoire diversity was assessed with the Shannon index, and tumor-blood repertoire similarity with the Morisita-Horn index. The public reads were quality trimmed at Q25 with fastp and then assembled into clones with MiXCR by TCRdb, keeping productive beta chains. In this record, the V and J calls reflect TCRdb's handling and not the investigators' own analysis. The sample records some 26,000 clones, about 20% of which are singletons. The top ten clones comprise about 4.6% of the sample. CDR1 MNHGY and CDR2 SVAAGI are derived from the germline V gene. Reading from cysteine to phenylalanine, the CDR3 counts 14 amino acids. The read is trimmed to its CDR3 DNA, 42 bases read in frame from base 1.

To note about this clone: The antigen it recognizes is unknown. Its ends do not fully match the called genes, so a read error is possible.

Study-level results and caveats: In both blood and tumor samples, TCR beta diversity was reported to be significantly higher in malignant tumors than in benign nodules.

Before undergoing thyroid surgery, none of the patients had been given any kind of treatment. Using T-cell receptor beta sequencing, the researchers looked back retrospectively at clinical samples from patients, gathered between about 2011 and 2018. This TCR derives from a female donor with papillary thyroid cancer or a benign thyroid nodule (not recorded which). Some clones in this sample may be carry-over from other donors' samples. Sequencing was performed on adjacent normal tissue. In this chain, TRBV6-9 is recombined with TRBJ2-1; the D gene may be TRBD1 or TRBD2, since each aligns over 7 bases. The CDR3 reads as follows: CASRGGLMDGEQFF. At the DNA level, the sequence is TGCGCCAGCAGGGGGGGGCTCATGGACGGTGAGCAGTTCTTC.